Presented here are 9 T cell receptor beta chains from one specimen sequenced in a study of post-analysis software for immune sequencing data. Study results and limitations: Compared with controls, patients had more of about 5 TRBV segments, including TRBV5-6, TRBV5-1 and TRBV20-1.

These receptors lack a known antigen. Libraries were made from TCR beta cDNA, and they carried unique molecular identifiers. MiXCR, applied by TCRdb to the PCR reads, yields one record per CDR3 protein. This table holds 600,000 to 750,000 distinct CDR3 sequences, about 60% found once. The source material was blood. These receptors were collected from a girl aged 2 to 10 with multiple sclerosis.

The genes are TRBV5-6 and TRBJ2-7; 11 positions match TRBD2. The V segment lost 0 bases and the J segment 5 bases; nucleotides outside the gene matches: 10. This CDR3 has 17 residues. Germline V gene data show CDR1 as SGHDT and CDR2 as YYEEEE. CDR3 in amino acids: CASSLGVAGGPRNEQYF. The CDR3 DNA reads as TGTGCCAGCAGCTTGGGGGTAGCGGGAGGGCCGCGGAACGAGCAGTACTTC.

In its sample, this clonotype was seen a few times. The chain carries TRBV5-8 and TRBJ2-7; 8 positions agree with TRBD1. This CDR3 region has 14 residues. CDR1 and CDR2 (germline): SGHTS, YDEGEE. With V trimmed by 4 bases and J by 3 bases, 6 bases remained unmatched. The CDR3 coding sequence is TGTGCCAGCAGCAGGGGGGACAGGTACTACGAGCAGTACTTC. Translating it yields CASSRGDRYYEQYF.

The CDR3 nucleotides read TGTGCCAGCAGCGACGGAACTAGAGCCTACGAGCAGTACTTC. It codes for CASSDGTRAYEQYF. This chain connects TRBV7-6 to TRBJ2-7, with a weak D call TRBD2 (5 bases). The CDR3 has 14 residues. Per germline, CDR1 SGHVS and CDR2 FNYEAQ. Between the trimmed V and J ends, which lost 5 bases and 2 bases, there was a span of 13 bases.

This chain connects TRBV5-1 to TRBJ2-3, with 8 positions matching TRBD2. Germline trimming cut 1 base from V and 2 bases from J; bases unmatched to any gene: 6. Germline V gene sequence: CDR1 SGHRS, CDR2 YFSETQ. The CDR3 spans 16 residues. This CDR3 reads CASSLLSGGNTDTQYF. CDR3 bases: TGCGCCAGCAGCTTGTTGAGCGGGGGTAACACAGATACGCAGTATTTT.

The chain uses TRBV7-9 and TRBJ2-5; 11 bases line up with TRBD2. This CDR3 has 16 residues. Unmatched junction bases numbered 9, after V lost 4 bases and J lost 5 bases. CDR1 is SEHNR and CDR2 is FQNEAQ in the germline V gene (reference sequence). CDR3 nucleotides: TGTGCCAGCAGCTCCCCAGTTAGCGGGAGGGTCGAGACCCAGTACTTC. This sequence encodes CASSSPVSGRVETQYF.

This chain joins TRBV11-2 and TRBJ2-1; 8 nucleotides match TRBD2. In germline, CDR1 is SGHAT, CDR2 FQNNGV. CDR3 length equals 15 residues. V lost 3 bases to trimming and J lost 6 bases; unmatched junction nucleotides: 7. CDR3 bases: TGTGCCAGCAGCTTGACTAGCGAGAACTTCAATGAGCAGTTCTTC. This codes for CASSLTSENFNEQFF. Filled out from reference TRBV11-2 and TRBJ2-1, the complete variable domain reads EAGVAQSPRYKIIEKRQSVAFWCNPISGHATLYWYQQILGQGPKLLIQFQNNGVVDDSQLPKDRFSAERLKGVDSTLKIQPAKLEDSAVYLCASSLTSENFNEQFFGPGTRLTVL.

This clonotype has only a few counts. This chain joins TRBV29-1 and TRBJ2-5, with D perhaps being TRBD1 or TRBD2 (5 bases each). Trimming removed 5 bases at V and 5 bases at J, with 18 bases between. Germline CDR1 and CDR2: SQVTM and ANQGSEA. This CDR3 is 14 amino acids long. Here the CDR3 DNA reads TGCAGCGTTCAGGGCCTCGAGGGTTTTGAGACCCAGTACTTC. Translated: CSVQGLEGFETQYF.

The chain employs TRBV20-1 and TRBJ1-2, with D unresolved. The CDR3 length is 13 residues. V gave up 3 bases and J gave up 0 bases, with 8 bases separating them. CDR1 is DFQATT and CDR2 is SNEGSKA in the germline V gene (reference sequence). The CDR3 DNA reads TGCAGTGCTAGTCGGGGTCCTAACTATGGCTACACCTTC. Translation gives CSASRGPNYGYTF.

V usage is TRBV5-1 and J usage is TRBJ2-5; D gene unclear. The closer fit of TRBJ2-7 to the DNA end suggests the J call may be wrong. The CDR3 extends over 15 amino acids. Germline assignment: CDR1 SGHRS and CDR2 YFSETQ. CDR3 loop: CASSSVQGPSYEQYF. CDR3 DNA sequence: TGCGCCAGCAGTTCAGTCCAAGGGCCTAGCTACGAGCAGTACTTC.